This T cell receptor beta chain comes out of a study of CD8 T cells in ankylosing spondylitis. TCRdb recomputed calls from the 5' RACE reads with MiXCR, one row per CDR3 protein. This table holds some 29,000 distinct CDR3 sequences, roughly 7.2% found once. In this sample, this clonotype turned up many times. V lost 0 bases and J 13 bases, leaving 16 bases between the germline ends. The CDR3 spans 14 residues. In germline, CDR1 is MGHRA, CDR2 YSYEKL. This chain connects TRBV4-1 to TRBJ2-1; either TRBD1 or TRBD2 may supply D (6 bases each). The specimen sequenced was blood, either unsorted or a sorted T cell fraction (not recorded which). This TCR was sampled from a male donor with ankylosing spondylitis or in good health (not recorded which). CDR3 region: CASSQEVVGGHQFF. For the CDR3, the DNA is TGCGCCAGCAGCCAAGAAGTTGTGGGGGGCCATCAGTTCTTC.